Each of the 14 T cell receptor beta chains below was sequenced from the same sample in a study of cytomegalovirus exposure and HLA in healthy donors. Amplification used 60 Vbeta primers and 13 Jbeta primers. Here immunoSEQ multiplex PCR was the method, and the copy in TCRdb shows in-frame clones only, minus some. The data hold 75,000 to 90,000 clones, with approximately 79% observed a single time. The sequencing sample was made of PBMCs. These receptor sequences come from a human donor in good health.

The chain employs TRBV30 and TRBJ1-4, with unresolved D. This CDR3 comprises 12 residues. The V and J ends lost 2 bases and 7 bases respectively, with 8 bases between them. CDR1 and CDR2 from the germline V gene are GTSNPN and SVGIG (reference sequence). The CDR3 sequence is CAWSMGSEKLFF. CDR3 sequence (DNA): TGTGCCTGGAGTATGGGGAGTGAAAAACTGTTTTTT.

V and J are TRBV4-1 and TRBJ2-5, with 10 bases identical to TRBD2. The CDR3 has 14 residues. Germline lookup yields CDR1 MGHRA and CDR2 YSYEKL. Losses at the gene ends were 3 bases for V and 5 bases for J; bases not matched to a gene: 3. The CDR3 reads CASSHTSGVETQYF. The CDR3, as DNA: TGCGCCAGCAGCCATACTAGCGGGGTCGAGACCCAGTACTTC.

This clone came up once. Other nucleotide sequences in the sample specify the same CDR3. The chain recombines TRBV5-6 with TRBJ1-1; D unclear. V lost 0 bases, J lost 0 bases, and 6 bases lay in between. Germline V gene data show CDR1 as SGHDT and CDR2 as YYEEEE. The CDR3 length is 14 residues. The CDR3 region has the DNA TGTGCCAGCAGCTTGGTCAGAATGAACACTGAAGCTTTCTTT. Translated: CASSLVRMNTEAFF. The complete variable domain, with remaining parts taken from reference TRBV5-6 and TRBJ1-1, reads DAGVTQSPTHLIKTRGQQVTLRCSPKSGHDTVSWYQQALGQGPQFIFQYYEEEERQRGNFPDRFSGHQFPNYSSELNVNALLLGDSALYLCASSLVRMNTEAFFGQGTRLTVV.

This chain connects TRBV6-5 to TRBJ2-3, with 7 bases matching TRBD1. This CDR3 has 14 residues. J was trimmed by 3 bases and V by 4 bases; bases with no gene match: 4. Germline V CDR1 and CDR2: MNHEY, SVGAGI. In DNA form, the CDR3 reads TGTGCCAGCAGTTCCCACAGGGGTACAGATACGCAGTATTTT. Translating gives CASSSHRGTDTQYF.

The V gene is TRBV27, the J gene TRBJ2-7; 12 positions agree with TRBD2. V trimming: 2 bases; J trimming: 6 bases; junction bases outside the gene matches: 11. Germline V CDR1 and CDR2: MNHEY, SMNVEV (reference sequence). This CDR3 has 17 amino acids. The CDR3 nucleotides read TGTGCCAGCAGTTTAATCTCAGGGGGACTAGCGGGCGGCGAGCAGTACTTC. It translates to CASSLISGGLAGGEQYF.

The genes are TRBV18 and TRBJ1-4, with TRBD1 identical over 7 bases. Germline CDR1 and CDR2: KGHSH and LQKENI. The CDR3 has 16 residues. With 6 bases clipped from V and 0 bases from J, the junction kept 7 bases outside the gene matches. Written as DNA, the CDR3 is TGTGCCAGCTCGGAACTACAGGGGACAACTAATGAAAAACTGTTTTTT. Amino acids: CASSELQGTTNEKLFF.

Turning to this clone: A junction end diverges from the germline sequence, so it may reflect a read error. The J gene is TRBJ1-2, the V gene TRBV5-1; D unresolved. Germline V gene data show CDR1 as SGHRS and CDR2 as YFSETQ. The CDR3 length is 14 residues. CDR3 nucleotides: TGCGCCAGCAGCTTGGGGGCCGATCGCTATGGCTACCCCTTC. This encodes CASSLGADRYGYPF.

The rearrangement links TRBV5-1 to TRBJ2-3; TRBD2 aligns across 11 bases. V dropped 0 bases and J dropped 2; count of bases not matched to a gene: 2. Germline assignment: CDR1 SGHRS and CDR2 YFSETQ. This CDR3 has 16 amino acids. CDR3 sequence: CASSLGLAGNTDTQYF. The CDR3 DNA reads TGCGCCAGCAGCTTGGGACTAGCGGGAAACACAGATACGCAGTATTTT.

The chain is built from TRBV7-8 and TRBJ2-5; 10 nucleotides match TRBD1. The CDR3 has 17 amino acids. Germline CDR1 and CDR2: SGHVS and FQNEAQ. With V trimmed by 1 base and J by 0 bases, 5 bases remained unmatched. The CDR3 DNA is TGTGCCAGCAGCTTAGTTTTGGGACAGGGGTACCAAGAGACCCAGTACTTC. This gives the protein CASSLVLGQGYQETQYF.

The chain has TRBV14 and TRBJ2-2; 8 bases line up with TRBD2. CDR1 is SGHDN, CDR2 FVKESK, per germline. The trim removed 1 base at V and 3 bases at J, leaving 7 bases unmatched. The CDR3 is 17 amino acids. CDR3 coding DNA: TGTGCCAGCAGCCAAGTTGTCGGGGGGGGACACACCGGGGAGCTGTTTTTT. This gives the protein CASSQVVGGGHTGELFF.

The V call is TRBV27, the J call TRBJ2-3, with 12 positions matching TRBD2. The CDR3 contains 15 residues. Trimming cost V 5 bases and J 7 bases; bases outside gene matches: 7. The germline V gene encodes CDR1 MNHEY and CDR2 SMNVEV (reference sequence). DNA for the CDR3: TGTGCCAGCAGTACTAGCGGGGGGCCCTATCATACGCAGTATTTT. This sequence encodes CASSTSGGPYHTQYF.

This chain joins TRBV21-1 and TRBJ2-5; the D call TRBD2 from the table was never checked on the DNA. TRBV21-1 is a pseudogene segment. The CDR3 runs 20 residues. CDR3 in amino acids: CASIPSIRTPSGGQQETQYF. CDR3 coding DNA: TGTGCCAGCATCCCCTCCATCCGGACTCCTAGCGGGGGGCAACAAGAGACCCAGTACTTC.

The chain is built from TRBV13 and TRBJ1-6; D is uncertain. The CDR3 is 15 residues long. V lost 3 bases to trimming and J lost 0 bases, with 6 bases between them. Germline loops: CDR1 PRHDT, CDR2 FYEKMQ (reference sequence). The CDR3 reads CASSFRSSYNSPLHF. DNA for the CDR3: TGTGCCAGCAGCTTCAGAAGCTCCTATAATTCACCCCTCCACTTT.

J is TRBJ2-5 and V is TRBV10-1; no reliable D call. Trimming took 4 bases from V and 1 from J, leaving 7 bases between them. Germline CDR1 is WNHNN and CDR2 is SYGVQD (reference sequence). The CDR3 contains 13 residues. DNA for the CDR3: TGCGCCAGCAGTGCTGGGCTCCAAGAGACCCAGTACTTC. Translated, it gives CASSAGLQETQYF.